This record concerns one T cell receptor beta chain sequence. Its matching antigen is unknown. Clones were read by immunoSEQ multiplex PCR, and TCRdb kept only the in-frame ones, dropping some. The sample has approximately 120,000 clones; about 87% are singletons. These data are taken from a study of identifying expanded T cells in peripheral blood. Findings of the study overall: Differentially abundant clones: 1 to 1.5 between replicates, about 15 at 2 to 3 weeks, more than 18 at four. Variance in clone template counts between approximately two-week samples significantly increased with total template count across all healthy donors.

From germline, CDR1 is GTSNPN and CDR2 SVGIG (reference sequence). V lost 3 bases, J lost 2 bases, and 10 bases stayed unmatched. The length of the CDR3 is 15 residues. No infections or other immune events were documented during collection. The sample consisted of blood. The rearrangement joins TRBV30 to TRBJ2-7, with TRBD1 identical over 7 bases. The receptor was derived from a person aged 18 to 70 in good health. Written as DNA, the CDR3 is TGTGCCTGGAGACAGAACCCCGACAGGGCCTACGAGCAGTACTTC. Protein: CAWRQNPDRAYEQYF.